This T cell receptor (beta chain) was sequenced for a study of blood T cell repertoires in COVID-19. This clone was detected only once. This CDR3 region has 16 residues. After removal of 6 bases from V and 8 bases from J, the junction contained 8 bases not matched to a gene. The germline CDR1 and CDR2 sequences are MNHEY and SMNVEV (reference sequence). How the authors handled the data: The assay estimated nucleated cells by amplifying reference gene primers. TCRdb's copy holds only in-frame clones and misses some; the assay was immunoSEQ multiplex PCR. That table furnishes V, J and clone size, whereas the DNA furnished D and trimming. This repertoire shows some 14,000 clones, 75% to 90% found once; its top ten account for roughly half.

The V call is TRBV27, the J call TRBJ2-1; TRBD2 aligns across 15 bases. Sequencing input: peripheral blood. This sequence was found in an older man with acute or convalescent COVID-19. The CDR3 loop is CASSHGLAGGEDEQFF. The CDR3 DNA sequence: TGTGCCAGCAGCCACGGACTAGCGGGAGGGGAAGATGAGCAGTTCTTC.